The 27 T cell receptor beta chains in this list originate from one sample, sequenced in a study of STAT3 mutations in large granular lymphocyte leukemia. The assay was immunoSEQ multiplex PCR, and TCRdb's table has in-frame clones only and misses some. Here the sample spans around 7,800 clones, roughly 91% being singletons. Study-level results: Every T-cell large granular lymphocyte leukemia patient had at least one immunodominant TCR beta clonotype.

No antigens are known for them. Sequenced: peripheral blood mononuclear cells. These receptors originate from a man over 45 with T-cell large granular lymphocyte leukemia. Some clones in this sample may be carry-over from other donors' samples.

The V and J genes are TRBV21-1 and TRBJ1-1. TRBV21-1 constitutes a pseudogene. This CDR3 has 10 residues. The CDR3 bases are TGTGCCAGCAAAGGCACTGAAGCTTTCTTT. Its protein is CASKGTEAFF.

The V call is TRBV30, the J call TRBJ2-7, with 7 bases identical to TRBD2. The germline V gene encodes CDR1 GTSNPN and CDR2 SVGIG (reference sequence). V lost 3 bases to trimming and J lost 7 bases; unmatched junction nucleotides: 12. CDR3 length equals 14 residues. The CDR3 here is CAWSGLDHYGEQYF. DNA of the CDR3: TGTGCCTGGAGCGGACTAGACCACTACGGAGAGCAGTACTTC. The full variable domain, rest sourced from reference TRBV30 and TRBJ2-7, is SQTIHQWPATLVQPVGSPLSLECTVEGTSNPNLYWYRQAAGRGLQLLFYSVGIGQISSEVPQNLSASRPQDRQFILSSKKLLLSDSGFYLCAWSGLDHYGEQYFGPGTRLTVT.

V and J are TRBV18 and TRBJ2-7; 9 bases are a match to TRBD1. The CDR3 runs 14 residues. V shed 3 bases, J shed 6 bases, and the junction held 6 bases outside the gene matches. Germline V gene sequence: CDR1 KGHSH, CDR2 LQKENI. CDR3 DNA sequence: TGTGCCAGCTCACCGGACGGGACAGGGACCGAGCAGTACTTC. Its protein product is CASSPDGTGTEQYF. Filled out from reference TRBV18 and TRBJ2-7, the complete variable domain reads NAGVMQNPRHLVRRRGQEARLRCSPMKGHSHVYWYRQLPEEGLKFMVYLQKENIIDESGMPKERFSAEFPKEGPSILRIQQVVRGDSAAYFCASSPDGTGTEQYFGPGTRLTVT.

V gene TRBV6-4 combines with J gene TRBJ2-7; 11 bases align to TRBD2. The V gene end was trimmed by 4 bases and the J gene end by 1 base; junction bases not matched to a gene: 9. This CDR3 region has 17 residues. Germline CDR1 and CDR2: MRHNA and SNTAGT. DNA for the CDR3: TGTGCCAGCAGTGGAATTAGCGGGGGGGCAAGGTCCTACGAGCAGTACTTC. It translates to CASSGISGGARSYEQYF.

J is TRBJ2-5 and V is TRBV18, with D perhaps matching TRBD2 (5 bases). With 3 bases removed from V and 1 base from J, the gap between germline ends came to 9 bases. The germline CDR1 and CDR2 sequences are KGHSH and LQKENI. The CDR3 contains 14 residues. The CDR3 bases are TGTGCCAGCTCACCGGCGACTACCCAAGAGACCCAGTACTTC. It codes for CASSPATTQETQYF.

This chain joins TRBV19 and TRBJ1-1, with no clear D. The V gene lost 3 bases and the J gene lost 2 bases, with 7 bases spanning the gap. This CDR3 region has 13 residues. CDR1 is LNHDA and CDR2 is SQIVND in the germline V gene (reference sequence). In DNA form, the CDR3 reads TGTGCCAGTAGTATTAAGACCAACACTGAAGCTTTCTTT. Encoded protein: CASSIKTNTEAFF.

The chain joins TRBV28 to TRBJ2-7; D is unclear. The germline gives CDR1 MDHEN, CDR2 SYDVKM. With 5 bases removed from V and 7 bases from J, the gap between germline ends came to 15 bases. The CDR3 length is 13 residues. CDR3 loop: CASSPTRISEQYF. In nucleotides, the CDR3 is TGTGCCAGCAGTCCGACCCGGATCTCGGAGCAGTACTTC.

This rearrangement joins TRBV7-9 to TRBJ2-3, with unresolved D. Deletions cut 1 base from V and 2 bases from J, with 16 bases between. CDR1 and CDR2 from the germline V gene are SEHNR and FQNEAQ (reference sequence). The CDR3 totals 17 residues. The CDR3 region is CASSLGLLQAFTDTQYF. CDR3 nucleotide sequence: TGTGCCAGCAGCTTAGGACTCCTCCAGGCGTTCACAGATACGCAGTATTTT.

The V and J genes are TRBV25-1 and TRBJ2-1, with D possibly being TRBD1 (5 bases). Deletions cut 6 bases from V and 4 bases from J, with 10 bases between. CDR1 and CDR2 (germline): MGHDK, SYGVNS. The CDR3 runs 13 residues. The chain's CDR3 is CASSGTGYNEQFF. CDR3 coding DNA: TGTGCCAGCAGCGGTACAGGTTACAATGAGCAGTTCTTC.

The chain joins TRBV14 to TRBJ2-7; the match to TRBD2 covers 8 bases. This CDR3 spans 15 amino acids. The V gene's germline CDR1 is SGHDN and CDR2 FVKESK. Losses at the gene ends were 4 bases for V and 1 base for J; bases not matched to a gene: 6. The CDR3 loop is CASSPIAGNSYEQYF. CDR3 DNA sequence: TGTGCCAGCAGCCCAATAGCGGGGAATTCCTACGAGCAGTACTTC.

V usage is TRBV5-4 and J usage is TRBJ2-7; the D gene is possibly TRBD2 (5 bases). Germline V gives CDR1 SGHNT, CDR2 YYREEE (reference sequence). V was pared by 4 bases and J by 0 bases, with 5 bases between. The CDR3 length is 12 residues. CDR3 sequence reads: CASSRGSYEQYF. The CDR3 DNA follows: TGTGCCAGCAGCCGGGGCTCCTACGAGCAGTACTTC.

J is TRBJ2-4 and V is TRBV5-1; the match to TRBD1 covers 10 bases. This CDR3 has 20 amino acids. Germline V gene sequence: CDR1 SGHRS, CDR2 YFSETQ. The trim removed 4 bases at V and 0 bases at J, leaving 16 bases unmatched. DNA of the CDR3: TGCGCCAGCAGCGGGGGGACAGGGGCTAAAAATCTTTTAGCCAAAAACATTCAGTACTTC. Its translation is CASSGGTGAKNLLAKNIQYF.

The chain employs TRBV2 and TRBJ1-2, with D possibly TRBD1 on 5 matching bases. The CDR3 is 15 residues long. V shed 10 bases and J shed 0 bases, with 18 bases lying between them. Germline-derived CDR1 and CDR2 are SNHLY and FYNNEI. This chain's CDR3 is CATYGQGGANYGYTF. Here the CDR3 DNA reads TGTGCCACCTATGGGCAGGGAGGGGCTAACTATGGCTACACCTTC.

The V call is TRBV5-1, the J call TRBJ2-7, with 9 bases lining up with TRBD1. This CDR3 has 15 residues. Germline lookup yields CDR1 SGHRS and CDR2 YFSETQ. Losses at the gene ends were 0 bases for V and 5 bases for J; bases not matched to a gene: 6. The chain's CDR3 is CASSLAQGALNEQYF. CDR3 in DNA: TGCGCCAGCAGCTTGGCACAGGGGGCCTTAAACGAGCAGTACTTC.

This rearrangement joins TRBV30 to TRBJ1-1; 9 bases agree with TRBD1. The germline V gene encodes CDR1 GTSNPN and CDR2 SVGIG (reference sequence). With V trimmed by 0 bases and J by 2 bases, 4 bases remained unmatched. There are 15 residues in the CDR3. CDR3 sequence: CAWSVGTGSNTEAFF. CDR3 nucleotides: TGTGCCTGGAGTGTAGGGACAGGGTCTAACACTGAAGCTTTCTTT.

The CDR3 DNA is TGTGCCAGCAGCTTGGAAGGGGAGACCCAGTACTTC. It codes for CASSLEGETQYF. V gene TRBV5-4 combines with J gene TRBJ2-5; the D is unclear. The CDR3 loop spans 12 amino acids. V was shortened by 0 bases and J by 5 bases, with 5 bases between the two germline ends. The germline V gene has CDR1 SGHNT and CDR2 YYREEE (reference sequence).

This chain joins TRBV14 and TRBJ2-7; D is unclear. Germline loops: CDR1 SGHDN, CDR2 FVKESK. V shed 1 base and J shed 2 bases, with 0 bases lying between them. CDR3 length: 11 residues. CDR3 DNA: TGTGCCAGCAGCCAAGCCTACGAGCAGTACTTC. It codes for CASSQAYEQYF.

The V and J genes are TRBV28 and TRBJ2-1; TRBD1 matches at 9 bases. Per the germline V gene, CDR1 is MDHEN and CDR2 is SYDVKM. After removal of 2 bases from V and 10 bases from J, the junction contained 3 bases not matched to a gene. The CDR3 sequence is 13 residues long. CDR3 coding DNA: TGTGCCAGCAGTTTAGGACAGGGGCGAGAGCAGTTCTTC. Its protein is CASSLGQGREQFF.

The CDR3 here is CASSEYGEIYEQYF. CDR3 nucleotides: TGTGCCAGCAGTGAATACGGGGAGATCTACGAGCAGTACTTC. The V and J genes are TRBV25-1 and TRBJ2-7, with D possibly TRBD2 on 5 matching bases. Looked up from germline, CDR1 is MGHDK and CDR2 is SYGVNS. There are 14 residues in the CDR3. The germline V and J ends were trimmed by 0 bases and 3 bases, with 9 bases remaining between them.

This clone has a single count. This sequence joins TRBV9 and TRBJ2-1; TRBD1 matches 7 bases. The CDR3 spans 15 residues. V dropped 4 bases and J dropped 3; count of bases not matched to a gene: 7. Germline V gene lookup returns CDR1 SGDLS and CDR2 YYNGEE. As DNA, the CDR3 is TGTGCCAGCAGCTTAGGGACAGACTACTACAATGAGCAGTTCTTC. This translates into CASSLGTDYYNEQFF.

The chain combines TRBV29-1 with TRBJ2-6; D is possibly TRBD2 (6 bases). Trimming took 3 bases from V and 0 from J, leaving 9 bases between them. The CDR3 extends over 15 amino acids. Germline CDR1 and CDR2: SQVTM and ANQGSEA. CDR3 sequence: CSVEGLGSGANVLTF. Written as DNA, the CDR3 is TGCAGCGTTGAGGGACTGGGCTCTGGGGCCAACGTCCTGACTTTC.

The V and J genes are TRBV6-5 and TRBJ2-7, with 10 bases aligning to TRBD1. Trimming cost V 0 bases and J 5 bases; bases outside gene matches: 4. The CDR3 runs to 15 residues. The germline gives CDR1 MNHEY, CDR2 SVGAGI. The CDR3 coding sequence is TGTGCCAGCAGTTACTCGACAGGGGGCGTGGACGAGCAGTACTTC. Translating it yields CASSYSTGGVDEQYF.

The rearrangement links TRBV11-2 to TRBJ2-7; 8 bases are a match to TRBD1. Germline CDR1 reads SGHAT; CDR2 reads FQNNGV. The V and J ends lost 0 bases and 4 bases, in that order; junction bases with no gene match: 5. This CDR3 has 15 residues. CDR3 sequence: CASSLERTGNYEQYF. CDR3 bases: TGTGCCAGCAGCTTAGAAAGGACAGGGAATTACGAGCAGTACTTC.

The chain is built from TRBV7-9 and TRBJ2-3, with D possibly matching TRBD2 (6 bases). Per germline, CDR1 SEHNR and CDR2 FQNEAQ (reference sequence). Trimming shortened V by 11 bases and J by 5 bases, and 8 bases separated the two germline ends. CDR3 size: 10 residues. The CDR3 nucleotides are TGTGCCCCCGGGGGAGATACGCAGTATTTT. Its protein is CAPGGDTQYF. The full variable domain, its missing parts supplied by reference TRBV7-9 and TRBJ2-3, is DTGVSQNPRHKITKRGQNVTFRCDPISEHNRLYWYRQTLGQGPEFLTYFQNEAQLEKSRLLSDRFSAERPKGSFSTLEIQRTEQGDSAMYLCAPGGDTQYFGPGTRLTVL.

The chain couples TRBV18 to TRBJ2-7; D not resolved. Germline V CDR1 and CDR2: KGHSH, LQKENI. Deletions cut 0 bases from V and 2 bases from J, with 11 bases between. This CDR3 is built from 15 residues. The CDR3 region has the DNA TGTGCCAGCTCACCACCGCCGGACGAACCCTACGAGCAGTACTTC. Residues: CASSPPPDEPYEQYF. The whole variable domain, remainder taken from reference TRBV18 and TRBJ2-7, is NAGVMQNPRHLVRRRGQEARLRCSPMKGHSHVYWYRQLPEEGLKFMVYLQKENIIDESGMPKERFSAEFPKEGPSILRIQQVVRGDSAAYFCASSPPPDEPYEQYFGPGTRLTVT.

This chain uses TRBV29-1 with TRBJ2-3; 12 bases fit TRBD1. This CDR3 region has 16 residues. Germline assignment: CDR1 SQVTM and CDR2 ANQGSEA. After removal of 4 bases from V and 2 bases from J, the junction contained 7 bases not matched to a gene. CDR3 DNA sequence: TGCAGCGTTGGGGGGCCGGGACAGGGGGCCACAGATACGCAGTATTTT. Residues: CSVGGPGQGATDTQYF.

This rearrangement joins TRBV5-6 to TRBJ2-7; D is undetermined. This CDR3 contains 14 residues. Deletions cut 1 base from V and 2 bases from J, with 10 bases between. Germline CDR1 reads SGHDT; CDR2 reads YYEEEE. The CDR3 DNA reads TGTGCCAGCAGCTTGTACAACCGGCCCTACGAGCAGTACTTC. It codes for CASSLYNRPYEQYF.